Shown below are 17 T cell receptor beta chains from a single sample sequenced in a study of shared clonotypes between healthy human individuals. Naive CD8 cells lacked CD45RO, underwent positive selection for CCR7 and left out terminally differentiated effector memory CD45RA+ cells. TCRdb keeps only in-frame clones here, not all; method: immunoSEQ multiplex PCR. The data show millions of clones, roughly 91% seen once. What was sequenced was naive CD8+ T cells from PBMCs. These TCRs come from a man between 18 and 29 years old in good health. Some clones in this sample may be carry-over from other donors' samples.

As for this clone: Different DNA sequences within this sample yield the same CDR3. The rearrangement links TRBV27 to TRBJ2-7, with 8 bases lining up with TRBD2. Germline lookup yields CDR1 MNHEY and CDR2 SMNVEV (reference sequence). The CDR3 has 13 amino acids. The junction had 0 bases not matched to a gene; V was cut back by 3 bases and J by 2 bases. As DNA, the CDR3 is TGTGCCAGCAGTTTGACTAGCGCCTACGAGCAGTACTTC. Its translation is CASSLTSAYEQYF.

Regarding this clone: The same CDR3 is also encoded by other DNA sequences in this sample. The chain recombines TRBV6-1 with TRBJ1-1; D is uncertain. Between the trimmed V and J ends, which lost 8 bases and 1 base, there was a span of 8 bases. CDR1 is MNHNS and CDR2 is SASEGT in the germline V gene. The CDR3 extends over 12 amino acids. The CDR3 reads CASREGNTEAFF. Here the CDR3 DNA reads TGTGCCAGCCGCGAGGGGAACACTGAAGCTTTCTTT.

The CDR3 nucleotides read TGTGCCAGCAGTTTTAGTCAGGGCGGGGAGCTGTTTTTT. Residues: CASSFSQGGELFF. The genes are TRBV28 and TRBJ2-2; D might be TRBD1 (5 bases). V lost 3 bases and J lost 7, with 9 bases in between. The CDR3 sequence is 13 residues long. CDR1 MDHEN and CDR2 SYDVKM come from the germline V gene.

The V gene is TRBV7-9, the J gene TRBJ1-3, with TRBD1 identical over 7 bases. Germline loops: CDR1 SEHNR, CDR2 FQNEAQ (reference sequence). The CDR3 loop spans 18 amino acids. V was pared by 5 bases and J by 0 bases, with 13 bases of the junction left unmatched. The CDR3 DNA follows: TGTGCCAGCAGCCATAGACAGGGACTAGAGAGCTCTGGAAACACCATATATTTT. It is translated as CASSHRQGLESSGNTIYF. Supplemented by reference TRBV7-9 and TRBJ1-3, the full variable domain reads DTGVSQNPRHKITKRGQNVTFRCDPISEHNRLYWYRQTLGQGPEFLTYFQNEAQLEKSRLLSDRFSAERPKGSFSTLEIQRTEQGDSAMYLCASSHRQGLESSGNTIYFGEGSWLTVV.

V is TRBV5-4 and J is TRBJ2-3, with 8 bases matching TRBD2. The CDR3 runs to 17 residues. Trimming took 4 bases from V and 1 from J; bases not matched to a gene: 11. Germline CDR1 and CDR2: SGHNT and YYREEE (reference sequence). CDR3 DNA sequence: TGTGCCAGCAGCCCCTCAGGTAACGGGAGGGGCACAGATACGCAGTATTTT. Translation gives CASSPSGNGRGTDTQYF.

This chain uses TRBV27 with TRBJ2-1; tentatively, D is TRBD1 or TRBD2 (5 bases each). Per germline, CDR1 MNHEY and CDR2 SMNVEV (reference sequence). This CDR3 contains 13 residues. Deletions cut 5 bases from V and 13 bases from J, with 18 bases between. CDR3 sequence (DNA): TGTGCCAGCAGTCCAAGCCTGACGGGGCAACAGTTCTTC. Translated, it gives CASSPSLTGQQFF.

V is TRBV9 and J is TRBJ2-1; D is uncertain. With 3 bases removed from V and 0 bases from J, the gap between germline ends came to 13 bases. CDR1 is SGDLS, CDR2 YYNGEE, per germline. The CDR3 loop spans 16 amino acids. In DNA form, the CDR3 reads TGTGCCAGCAGCGGAGCGTTTTCGACCTCCTACAATGAGCAGTTCTTC. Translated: CASSGAFSTSYNEQFF. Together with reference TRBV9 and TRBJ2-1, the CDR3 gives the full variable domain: DSGVTQTPKHLITATGQRVTLRCSPRSGDLSVYWYQQSLDQGLQFLIQYYNGEERAKGNILERFSAQQFPDLHSELNLSSLELGDSALYFCASSGAFSTSYNEQFFGPGTRLTVL.

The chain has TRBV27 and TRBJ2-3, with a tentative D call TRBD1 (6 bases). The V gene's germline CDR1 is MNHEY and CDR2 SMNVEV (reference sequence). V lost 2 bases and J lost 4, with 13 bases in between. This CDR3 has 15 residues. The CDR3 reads CASSLLQGRSDTQYF. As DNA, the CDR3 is TGTGCCAGCAGTTTACTACAGGGAAGGTCAGATACGCAGTATTTT.

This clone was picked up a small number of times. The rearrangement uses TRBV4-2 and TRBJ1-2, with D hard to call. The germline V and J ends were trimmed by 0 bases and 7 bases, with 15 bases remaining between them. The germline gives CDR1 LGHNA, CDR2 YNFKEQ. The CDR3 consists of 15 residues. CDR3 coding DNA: TGTGCCAGCAGCCAAGAAGGCCGGGGAGTACGTGGCTACACCTTC. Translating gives CASSQEGRGVRGYTF.

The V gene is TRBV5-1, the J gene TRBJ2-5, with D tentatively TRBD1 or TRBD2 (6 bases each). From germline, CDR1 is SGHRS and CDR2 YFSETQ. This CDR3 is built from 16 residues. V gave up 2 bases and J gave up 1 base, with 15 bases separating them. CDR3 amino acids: CASSFLSRGGQETQYF. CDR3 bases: TGCGCCAGCAGCTTTCTAAGCAGGGGAGGCCAAGAGACCCAGTACTTC.

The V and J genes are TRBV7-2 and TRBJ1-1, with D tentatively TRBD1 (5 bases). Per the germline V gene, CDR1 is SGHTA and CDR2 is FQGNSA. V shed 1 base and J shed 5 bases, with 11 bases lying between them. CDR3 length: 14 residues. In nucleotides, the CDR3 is TGTGCCAGCAGCTTAGACGGGGACTGGACTGAAGCTTTCTTT. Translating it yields CASSLDGDWTEAFF.

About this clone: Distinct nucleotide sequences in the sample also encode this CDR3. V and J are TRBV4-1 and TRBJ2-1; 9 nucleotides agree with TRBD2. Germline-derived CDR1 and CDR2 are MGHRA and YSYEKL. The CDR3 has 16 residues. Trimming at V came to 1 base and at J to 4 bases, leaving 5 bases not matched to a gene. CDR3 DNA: TGCGCCAGCAGCCAAGTGGGCGGGAGGGGATACAATGAGCAGTTCTTC. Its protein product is CASSQVGGRGYNEQFF.

CDR3 sequence (DNA): TGCGCCAGCAGCCAAGTTCTGGGGGGATTCGATCAGCCCCAGCATTTT. Encoded protein: CASSQVLGGFDQPQHF. The chain recombines TRBV4-3 with TRBJ1-5, with a weak D call TRBD1 (5 bases). The germline V and J ends were trimmed by 1 base and 5 bases, with 15 bases remaining between them. CDR1 is LGHNA and CDR2 is YSLEER in the germline V gene. The CDR3 totals 16 residues.

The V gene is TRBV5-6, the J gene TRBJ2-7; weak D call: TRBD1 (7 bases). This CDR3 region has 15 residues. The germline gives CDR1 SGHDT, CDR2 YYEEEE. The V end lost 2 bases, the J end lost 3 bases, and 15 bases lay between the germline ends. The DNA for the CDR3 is TGTGCCAGCAGCTTCAGCGCGGGACAGTACTACGAGCAGTACTTC. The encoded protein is CASSFSAGQYYEQYF. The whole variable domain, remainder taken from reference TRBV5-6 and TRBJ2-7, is DAGVTQSPTHLIKTRGQQVTLRCSPKSGHDTVSWYQQALGQGPQFIFQYYEEEERQRGNFPDRFSGHQFPNYSSELNVNALLLGDSALYLCASSFSAGQYYEQYFGPGTRLTVT.

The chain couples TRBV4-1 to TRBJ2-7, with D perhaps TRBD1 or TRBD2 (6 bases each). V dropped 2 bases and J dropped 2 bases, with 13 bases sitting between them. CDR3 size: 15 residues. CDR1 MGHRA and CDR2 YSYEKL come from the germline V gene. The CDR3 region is CASSQIGGGAYEQYF. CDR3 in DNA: TGCGCCAGCAGCCAAATTGGAGGGGGAGCCTACGAGCAGTACTTC.

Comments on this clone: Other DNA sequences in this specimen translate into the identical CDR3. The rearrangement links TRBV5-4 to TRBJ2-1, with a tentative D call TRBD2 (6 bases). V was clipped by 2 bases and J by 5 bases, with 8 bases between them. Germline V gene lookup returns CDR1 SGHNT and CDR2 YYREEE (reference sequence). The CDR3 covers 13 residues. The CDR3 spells CASSFGTDNEQFF. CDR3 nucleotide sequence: TGTGCCAGCAGCTTCGGGACTGACAATGAGCAGTTCTTC.

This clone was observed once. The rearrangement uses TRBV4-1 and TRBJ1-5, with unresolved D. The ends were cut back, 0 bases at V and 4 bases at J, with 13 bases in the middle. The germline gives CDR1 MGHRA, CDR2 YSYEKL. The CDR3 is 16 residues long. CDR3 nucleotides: TGCGCCAGCAGCCAAGATCTGTTGGTACAGAATCAGCCCCAGCATTTT. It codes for CASSQDLLVQNQPQHF.